This is a list of T cell receptor beta chains from one sample in a study of shared clonotypes between healthy human individuals. Some clones are missing from TCRdb's copy, which holds only in-frame ones; the method was immunoSEQ multiplex PCR. Of approximately 2,300,000 clones listed, 80% to 95% were seen once; the top ten hold around 0.35%. Material for sequencing was naive CD4+ T cells from PBMCs. All receptors derive from a man aged 18 to 35 in good health. Some clones in this sample may be carry-over from other donors' samples. Both conserved end residues are part of each CDR3. D genes are given only for firm matches. Clone size is shown for a subset of rows, as once, few, many or a class of expanded clone.

d_call,v_call,j_call,clone_size,cdr3_aa,cdr3_nt
TRBD2,TRBV29-1,TRBJ2-7,once,CSVGLAGPPYEQYF,TGCAGCGTTGGACTAGCAGGGCCCCCCTACGAGCAGTACTTC
NA,TRBV5-1,TRBJ2-1,NA,CASSLDPVGRNEQFF,TGCGCCAGCAGCTTGGATCCGGTCGGTCGCAATGAGCAGTTCTTC
NA,TRBV10-2,TRBJ1-3,NA,CASKSGVSGNTIYF,TGCGCCAGCAAGTCGGGGGTATCTGGAAACACCATATATTTT
NA,TRBV12-5,TRBJ2-2,NA,CASGLSGTGELFF,TGTGCTAGTGGTTTGTCAGGGACCGGGGAGCTGTTTTTT
TRBD1,TRBV5-1,TRBJ1-3,NA,CASSLETGGTGNTIYF,TGCGCCAGCAGCTTGGAAACAGGGGGAACTGGAAACACCATATATTTT
NA,TRBV18,TRBJ2-5,NA,CASSLEIDGETQYF,TGTGCCAGCTCACTCGAAATTGATGGGGAGACCCAGTACTTC
TRBD1,TRBV10-3,TRBJ2-7,once,CAISDAQPPDRQNSYEQYF,TGTGCCATCAGTGATGCCCAACCTCCGGACAGGCAAAACTCCTACGAGCAGTACTTC
TRBD2,TRBV10-3,TRBJ2-5,NA,CAIASSSGRETQYF,TGTGCCATCGCAAGCTCTAGCGGGCGGGAGACCCAGTACTTC
TRBD1,TRBV18,TRBJ2-2,NA,CASSRQGAPANTGELFF,TGTGCCAGCTCAAGACAGGGAGCTCCAGCGAACACCGGGGAGCTGTTTTTT
TRBD1,TRBV4-1,TRBJ2-6,NA,CASSQGTSTGSLAGANVLTF,TGCGCCAGCAGCCAAGGGACTTCGACAGGGAGTCTGGCTGGGGCCAACGTCCTGACTTTC
NA,TRBV6-1,TRBJ2-7,NA,CASSEHQESYEQYF,TGTGCCAGCAGTGAACATCAGGAATCCTACGAGCAGTACTTC
TRBD1,TRBV19,TRBJ1-5,few,CASGTGGNQPQHF,TGTGCCAGCGGGACAGGGGGCAATCAGCCCCAGCATTTT
NA,TRBV25-1,TRBJ2-7,NA,CASSVYYEQYF,TGTGCCAGCAGCGTCTATTACGAGCAGTACTTC
TRBD2,TRBV4-2,TRBJ2-5,once,CASSQGWGDSGRQETQYF,TGTGCCAGCAGCCAAGGGTGGGGGGATAGCGGGAGACAAGAGACCCAGTACTTC
NA,TRBV9,TRBJ1-4,once,CASSVAIGSALNEKLFF,TGTGCCAGCAGCGTAGCCATAGGAAGTGCCCTTAATGAAAAACTGTTTTTT
TRBD1,TRBV27,TRBJ2-2,NA,CASRRQGPITGELFF,TGTGCCAGCAGACGACAGGGGCCGATCACCGGGGAGCTGTTTTTT
TRBD1,TRBV5-1,TRBJ1-2,NA,CASSLGTAYGYTF,TGCGCCAGCAGCTTAGGGACAGCGTATGGCTACACCTTC
NA,TRBV19,TRBJ1-3,NA,CASSKMTATLSGNTIYF,TGTGCCAGTAGTAAAATGACAGCCACGCTATCTGGAAACACCATATATTTT
NA,TRBV5-1,TRBJ2-7,NA,CASSYGLFYEQYF,TGCGCCAGCAGCTATGGACTGTTCTACGAGCAGTACTTC
NA,TRBV7-2,TRBJ2-2,NA,CASSLDWGELFF,TGTGCCAGCAGCTTAGACTGGGGGGAGCTGTTTTTT
TRBD2,TRBV7-2,TRBJ2-7,NA,CASSLDTSGPTYEQYF,TGTGCCAGCAGCCTTGACACTAGCGGACCCACCTACGAGCAGTACTTC
TRBD1,TRBV6-5,TRBJ1-2,NA,CASRRTGGGYTF,TGTGCCAGCCGGCGGACAGGGGGTGGCTACACCTTC
NA,TRBV29-1,TRBJ1-1,NA,CSVDRLMGGDTEAFF,TGCAGCGTTGATCGGTTAATGGGTGGGGACACTGAAGCTTTCTTT
NA,TRBV5-4,TRBJ1-1,NA,CASSLVGRGRTEAFF,TGTGCCAGCAGCTTGGTCGGGAGGGGACGAACTGAAGCTTTCTTT
TRBD1,TRBV5-1,TRBJ1-4,NA,CASSLETGQGGEKLFF,TGCGCCAGCAGCTTGGAAACGGGACAGGGGGGTGAAAAACTGTTTTTT
NA,TRBV15,TRBJ1-3,NA,CATSREGRAGNTIYF,TGTGCCACCAGCAGAGAGGGCAGGGCTGGAAACACCATATATTTT
NA,TRBV7-2,TRBJ2-3,NA,CASSLEATDTQYF,TGTGCCAGCAGCTTAGAAGCGACAGATACGCAGTATTTT
NA,TRBV5-6,TRBJ1-1,NA,CASNLDGYRRRTEAFF,TGTGCCAGCAACTTGGATGGTTACAGGAGGAGGACTGAAGCTTTCTTT
TRBD2,TRBV19,TRBJ2-7,NA,CASSIAGGSSYEQYF,TGTGCCAGTAGTATAGCGGGAGGCAGCTCCTACGAGCAGTACTTC
NA,TRBV6-6,TRBJ1-5,NA,CASSSSLDGNQPQHF,TGTGCCAGCAGTTCCTCCTTAGACGGTAATCAGCCCCAGCATTTT
TRBD2,TRBV5-1,TRBJ2-5,NA,CASSPGLAGGPRETQYF,TGCGCCAGCAGCCCAGGACTAGCGGGAGGGCCTCGGGAGACCCAGTACTTC
TRBD2,TRBV9,TRBJ2-3,NA,CASSVVPQGSGLAGSDTQYF,TGTGCCAGCAGCGTAGTACCCCAGGGTAGTGGACTAGCGGGATCAGATACGCAGTATTTT
NA,TRBV30,TRBJ1-5,NA,CAWTSDYNQPQHF,TGTGCCTGGACGTCTGACTACAATCAGCCCCAGCATTTT
TRBD1,TRBV2,TRBJ2-5,NA,CASSDRGTGLETQYF,TGTGCCAGCAGTGATCGGGGGACAGGGTTGGAGACCCAGTACTTC
TRBD2,TRBV15,TRBJ2-2,NA,CATSRPSSGRRTGELFF,TGTGCCACCAGCAGACCTTCTAGCGGGAGGCGGACCGGGGAGCTGTTTTTT
NA,TRBV5-1,TRBJ2-7,NA,CASSFAAAGEQYF,TGCGCCAGCAGCTTCGCGGCAGCGGGCGAGCAGTACTTC
NA,TRBV27,TRBJ2-5,once,CASSPSSSEETQYF,TGTGCCAGCAGTCCCTCATCCTCAGAAGAGACCCAGTACTTC
NA,TRBV5-4,TRBJ2-5,NA,CASSLGSDQETQYF,TGTGCCAGCAGCTTAGGTTCGGATCAAGAGACCCAGTACTTC
NA,TRBV29-1,TRBJ1-1,few,CSVESRVSTEAFF,TGCAGCGTTGAATCCAGGGTGAGCACTGAAGCTTTCTTT